One sample yielded the 28 T cell receptor beta chains listed below, sequenced in a study of T cell repertoires in cytomegalovirus infection. TCRdb processed the reads anew with MiXCR; each CDR3 protein has one entry. Of around 490,000 distinct CDR3 sequences in the sample, around 27% were seen once. The specimen was PBMCs. These receptor sequences come from a human donor in good health (CMV status not recorded). Some clones in this sample may be carry-over from other donors' samples.

The chain combines TRBV19 with TRBJ1-2, with TRBD1 matching 10 bases. Germline V gene sequence: CDR1 LNHDA, CDR2 SQIVND (reference sequence). CDR3 length: 14 amino acids. V was pared by 4 bases and J by 6 bases, with 5 bases of the junction left unmatched. The CDR3 loop is CASSTMTGGDGYTF. The CDR3 DNA is TGTGCCAGTAGTACCATGACAGGGGGCGATGGCTACACCTTC.

This chain uses TRBV28 with TRBJ2-2; tentatively, D is TRBD1 or TRBD2 (5 bases each). CDR1 MDHEN and CDR2 SYDVKM come from the germline V gene. V shed 0 bases and J shed 6 bases, with 14 bases lying between them. This CDR3 comprises 16 residues. The CDR3 DNA reads as TGTGCCAGCAGTTTATGGGCAGGGAGTCAAGCCGGGGAGCTGTTTTTT. This codes for CASSLWAGSQAGELFF.

This clonotype has more than one count but fewer than ten. V usage is TRBV19 and J usage is TRBJ2-1; the match to TRBD1 covers 7 bases. Losses at the gene ends were 9 bases for V and 5 bases for J; bases not matched to a gene: 10. The CDR3 spans 14 residues. Per the germline V gene, CDR1 is LNHDA and CDR2 is SQIVND (reference sequence). The DNA of the CDR3 is TGTGCCAGCCGGATGACAGGGACCAACAATGAGCAGTTCTTC. As protein: CASRMTGTNNEQFF.

V is TRBV28 and J is TRBJ2-7; TRBD1 matches at 9 bases. The germline V gene encodes CDR1 MDHEN and CDR2 SYDVKM. The CDR3 has 15 residues. J lost 4 bases, V lost 6 bases, and 10 bases had no gene match. CDR3 sequence: CASRASRQGGYEQYF. CDR3 in DNA: TGTGCCAGCAGAGCCTCGAGACAGGGGGGTTACGAGCAGTACTTC.

V is TRBV6-2 or TRBV6-3 and J is TRBJ2-3; TRBD2 aligns across 10 bases. The ends lost 10 bases at V and 2 bases at J; junction bases unmatched: 9. Germline values: CDR1 MNHEY, CDR2 SVGEGT. The CDR3 is 15 amino acids. CDR3 DNA sequence: TGTGCCATACACGGACTAGCGGACACCACAGATACGCAGTATTTT. The encoded protein is CAIHGLADTTDTQYF.

This clonotype has more than one count but fewer than ten. The chain joins TRBV23-1 to TRBJ2-2; 8 bases are shared with TRBD1. TRBV23-1 falls under the ORF class, with uncertain function. V was pared by 1 base and J by 1 base, with 5 bases of the junction left unmatched. CDR3 size: 17 residues. The CDR3 loop reads CASSQYGTGWNTGELFF. The CDR3 DNA reads as TGCGCCAGCAGTCAATACGGGACAGGATGGAACACCGGGGAGCTGTTTTTT.

There are a few counts of this clonotype. This rearrangement joins TRBV12-3 or TRBV12-4 to TRBJ1-1, with no clear D. This CDR3 has 11 residues. The V gene lost 7 bases and the J gene lost 4 bases, with 7 bases spanning the gap. CDR3 coding DNA: TGTGCCAGCACTCGGAGCACTGAAGCTTTCTTT. This translates into CASTRSTEAFF.

V and J are TRBV6-6 and TRBJ1-2; D is undetermined. Germline CDR1 and CDR2: MNHNY and SVGAGI (reference sequence). V lost 2 bases and J lost 6, with 4 bases in between. This CDR3 region has 11 residues. CDR3: CASSYLDGYTF. The CDR3 DNA reads as TGTGCCAGCAGTTACCTGGATGGCTACACCTTC.

CDR3 in DNA: TGTGCCAGCAGCAAAGAGGGAGGGGACTATGGCTACACCTTC. It translates to CASSKEGGDYGYTF. The chain joins TRBV6-2 or TRBV6-3 to TRBJ1-2, with D maybe TRBD1 (5 bases). Germline V gene lookup returns CDR1 MNHEY and CDR2 SVGEGT. Trimming shortened V by 6 bases and J by 3 bases, and 14 bases separated the two germline ends. The CDR3 contains 14 residues.

The genes are TRBV27 and TRBJ2-5; tentatively, D is TRBD1 or TRBD2 (5 bases each). The CDR3 contains 15 residues. The V and J ends lost 5 bases and 1 base respectively, with 14 bases between them. CDR1 and CDR2 from the germline V gene are MNHEY and SMNVEV (reference sequence). DNA of the CDR3: TGTGCCAGCAGTCTCCGGTATGGGACCCAAGAGACCCAGTACTTC. It specifies CASSLRYGTQETQYF.

This clonotype was observed a handful of times. The chain is built from TRBV4-2 and TRBJ2-1; 11 nucleotides agree with TRBD2. The CDR3 covers 14 residues. From germline, CDR1 is LGHNA and CDR2 YNFKEQ. V lost 2 bases to trimming and J lost 12 bases; unmatched junction nucleotides: 6. The CDR3 DNA reads as TGTGCCAGCAGCCAAAAGGGGACTAGCGGCCGGCAGTTCTTC. Its protein is CASSQKGTSGRQFF.

In its sample, this clonotype was seen once. The V call is TRBV12-3 or TRBV12-4, the J call TRBJ1-5; D possibly corresponds to TRBD1 (5 bases). The CDR3 runs to 16 residues. V was pared by 2 bases and J by 0 bases, with 11 bases between. CDR3 loop: CASSLWQGYSNQPQHF. CDR3 nucleotides: TGTGCCAGCAGTTTATGGCAGGGCTATAGCAATCAGCCCCAGCATTTT.

This clonotype was found many times. This chain connects TRBV7-6 to TRBJ1-4; D gene uncertain. The germline gives CDR1 SGHVS, CDR2 FNYEAQ. Trimming shortened V by 2 bases and J by 14 bases, and 12 bases separated the two germline ends. This CDR3 spans 12 amino acids. CDR3 in amino acids: CASSLQEGTLFF. CDR3 nucleotides: TGTGCCAGCAGCTTACAGGAAGGCACGCTGTTTTTT. Filled out from reference TRBV7-6 and TRBJ1-4, the complete variable domain reads GAGVSQSPRYKVTKRGQDVALRCDPISGHVSLYWYRQALGQGPEFLTYFNYEAQQDKSGLPNDRFSAERPEGSISTLTIQRTEQRDSAMYRCASSLQEGTLFFGSGTQLSVL.

This clonotype has a handful of counts. V usage is TRBV12-3 or TRBV12-4 and J usage is TRBJ1-1; 8 bases are a match to TRBD1. CDR3 length equals 14 residues. V shed 6 bases and J 6 bases; nucleotides not matched to a gene: 9. This CDR3 is CASRTGAEVPEAFF. The DNA for the CDR3 is TGTGCCAGCAGGACAGGGGCCGAAGTACCTGAAGCTTTCTTT.

This chain connects TRBV19 to TRBJ1-3; 9 bases fit TRBD1. Germline V gene lookup returns CDR1 LNHDA and CDR2 SQIVND (reference sequence). V lost 6 bases to trimming and J lost 2 bases; unmatched junction nucleotides: 2. The CDR3 is 14 residues long. As DNA, the CDR3 is TGTGCCAGTAGGGGGACAGGGACTGGAAACACCATATATTTT. Amino acid sequence: CASRGTGTGNTIYF. The full variable domain, with the rest looked up from reference TRBV19 and TRBJ1-3, is DGGITQSPKYLFRKEGQNVTLSCEQNLNHDAMYWYRQDPGQGLRLIYYSQIVNDFQKGDIAEGYSVSREKKESFPLTVTSAQKNPTAFYLCASRGTGTGNTIYFGEGSWLTVV.

This chain links TRBV6-5 with TRBJ2-6; no firm D call. Germline V gives CDR1 MNHEY, CDR2 SVGAGI. Trimming left V 4 bases short and J 4 bases short, with 14 bases between. The CDR3 length is 16 residues. DNA for the CDR3: TGTGCCAGCAGTTCACTACTGGGCTCGGGGGCCAACGTCCTGACTTTC. Its protein product is CASSSLLGSGANVLTF.

The gene calls are TRBV14 and TRBJ2-3; 9 bases line up with TRBD2. The CDR3 is 18 residues long. Germline V gene sequence: CDR1 SGHDN, CDR2 FVKESK. J gave up 1 base and V 0 bases, and 8 bases lay outside the gene matches. The CDR3 region is CASSQEITWTSGTDTQYF. Written as DNA, the CDR3 is TGTGCCAGCAGCCAAGAGATTACTTGGACTAGCGGCACAGATACGCAGTATTTT.

V usage is TRBV20-1 and J usage is TRBJ1-5; maybe TRBD1 (5 bases). V was pared by 0 bases and J by 3 bases, with 12 bases between. CDR3 size: 15 residues. Germline V gene data show CDR1 as DFQATT and CDR2 as SNEGSKA (reference sequence). The CDR3 coding sequence is TGCAGTGCTAGAGACGGCCAGGGCTACAATCAGCCCCAGCATTTT. This encodes CSARDGQGYNQPQHF.

V and J are TRBV5-5 and TRBJ2-7, with 9 bases fitting TRBD1. CDR3 length: 14 amino acids. Germline V gene lookup returns CDR1 SGHKS and CDR2 YYEKEE (reference sequence). V shed 4 bases and J 6 bases; nucleotides not matched to a gene: 8. The CDR3 DNA reads TGTGCCAGCAGCGGCCCGGGACAGGGTTCCGAGCAGTACTTC. It encodes CASSGPGQGSEQYF.

This clonotype was counted between two and nine times. The rearrangement joins TRBV10-3 to TRBJ2-1; possibly TRBD1 for D (6 bases). This CDR3 contains 14 residues. The germline gives CDR1 ENHRY, CDR2 SYGVKD. Trimming left V 8 bases short and J 0 bases short, with 11 bases between. The DNA for the CDR3 is TGTGCCATCCGAGGACAGAACTCCTACAATGAGCAGTTCTTC. This codes for CAIRGQNSYNEQFF.

The chain couples TRBV11-3 to TRBJ2-1, with 8 bases fitting TRBD1. CDR1 and CDR2 from the germline V gene are SGHNT and YENEEA. V shed 4 bases, J shed 8 bases, and the junction held 10 bases outside the gene matches. This CDR3 is 15 amino acids long. The CDR3 here is CASSYGRGLGDEQFF. The CDR3 region has the DNA TGTGCCAGCAGCTACGGCAGGGGGCTGGGGGATGAGCAGTTCTTC.

The rearrangement uses TRBV6-2 or TRBV6-3 and TRBJ2-7; 7 bases map to TRBD1. Germline assignment: CDR1 MNHEY and CDR2 SVGEGT. This CDR3 spans 15 amino acids. The junction had 10 bases not matched to a gene; V was cut back by 6 bases and J by 2 bases. CDR3 DNA sequence: TGTGCCAGCAGGGCCGTAGGGACAGCTACCTACGAGCAGTACTTC. Protein sequence: CASRAVGTATYEQYF.

In its sample, this clonotype was seen many times. This rearrangement joins TRBV7-8 to TRBJ1-1; D gene uncertain. The CDR3 extends over 13 amino acids. V shed 3 bases and J shed 5 bases, with 10 bases lying between them. Germline V gene data show CDR1 as SGHVS and CDR2 as FQNEAQ. This chain's CDR3 is CASSFEGRTEAFF. The CDR3 DNA sequence: TGTGCCAGCAGCTTCGAGGGTCGGACTGAAGCTTTCTTT.

This chain links TRBV27 with TRBJ2-1, with 9 positions matching TRBD2. Germline CDR1 is MNHEY and CDR2 is SMNVEV (reference sequence). J lost 5 bases, V lost 6 bases, and 20 bases had no gene match. The length of the CDR3 is 19 residues. The CDR3 region is CASRHEIAGARPTHNEQFF. The CDR3 coding sequence is TGTGCCAGCAGGCATGAAATAGCGGGGGCTCGTCCCACACACAATGAGCAGTTCTTC.

The chain combines TRBV27 with TRBJ1-1; no reliable D call. The length of the CDR3 is 15 residues. Trimming removed 5 bases at V and 0 bases at J, with 13 bases between. Germline values: CDR1 MNHEY, CDR2 SMNVEV (reference sequence). CDR3 DNA sequence: TGTGCCAGCAGTCCCCGACGGCCCATGAACACTGAAGCTTTCTTT. It is translated as CASSPRRPMNTEAFF.

This chain joins TRBV7-2 and TRBJ2-5; D unresolved. CDR1 and CDR2 (germline): SGHTA, FQGNSA. The germline V and J ends were trimmed by 4 bases and 5 bases, with 8 bases remaining between them. CDR3 size: 12 residues. CDR3: CASSSWLETQYF. In DNA form, the CDR3 reads TGTGCCAGCAGCTCCTGGTTGGAGACCCAGTACTTC.

The chain is built from TRBV29-1 and TRBJ2-1, with D perhaps matching TRBD2 (6 bases). In germline, CDR1 is SQVTM, CDR2 ANQGSEA. The CDR3 covers 14 residues. V lost 4 bases and J 9 bases, leaving 19 bases between the germline ends. The CDR3 region is CSVGETFPRGEQFF. DNA of the CDR3: TGCAGCGTTGGGGAGACCTTCCCGCGGGGTGAGCAGTTCTTC.

The chain carries TRBV28 and TRBJ1-5; tentative D call: TRBD1 (6 bases). The CDR3 length is 16 residues. The V and J ends lost 2 bases and 0 bases respectively, with 11 bases between them. CDR1 is MDHEN, CDR2 SYDVKM, per germline. CDR3 nucleotide sequence: TGTGCCAGCAGTTTAAGGACAGCGATTAGCAATCAGCCCCAGCATTTT. Protein: CASSLRTAISNQPQHF. Combining the CDR3 with reference TRBV28 and TRBJ1-5 gives the whole variable domain DVKVTQSSRYLVKRTGEKVFLECVQDMDHENMFWYRQDPGLGLRLIYFSYDVKMKEKGDIPEGYSVSREKKERFSLILESASTNQTSMYLCASSLRTAISNQPQHFGDGTRLSIL.